This is a list of T cell receptor beta chains from one sample in a study of OX40 agonist ivuxolimab in advanced cancers. Some clones are missing from TCRdb's copy, which holds only in-frame ones; the method was immunoSEQ multiplex PCR. Among tens of thousands of clones listed, under 85% were seen once. The input for sequencing was CD4+ or CD8+ T cells sorted from blood, taken in a trial of the OX40 agonist ivuxolimab. The receptors come from an adult with an advanced solid tumor such as melanoma, head and neck, liver or kidney cancer. Both conserved end residues are part of each CDR3. Each record gives: V gene, J gene, D gene, clone size, CDR3 protein, CDR3 DNA. A D gene is named only where the DNA matches it firmly. Not all rows give a size; the values are once, few, many and, for expanded clones, a class.

TRBV7-2,TRBJ1-1,TRBD1,-,CASSPGTANTEAFF,TGTGCCAGCAGCCCCGGGACAGCAAACACTGAAGCTTTCTTT
TRBV28,TRBJ2-7,TRBD1,-,CASSPPPGTGEKEQYF,TGTGCCAGCAGTCCACCCCCCGGGACAGGGGAAAAGGAGCAGTACTTC
TRBV2,TRBJ1-2,-,-,CASRDTGLGNGYTF,TGTGCCAGCAGGGATACAGGGTTGGGGAATGGCTACACCTTC
TRBV5-1,TRBJ2-7,-,-,CASSQGGFPSYEQYF,TGCGCCAGCAGCCAAGGGGGATTCCCCTCCTACGAGCAGTACTTC
TRBV7-2,TRBJ2-5,-,once,CASSTYQETQYF,TGTGCCAGCAGCACGTACCAAGAGACCCAGTACTTC
TRBV13,TRBJ2-1,TRBD1,-,CASSGTGFQFF,TGTGCCAGCTCCGGGACAGGGTTTCAGTTCTTC
TRBV9,TRBJ2-7,TRBD2,once,CASSVSSGSFNEQYF,TGTGCCAGCAGCGTGTCGAGCGGGAGCTTCAACGAGCAGTACTTC
TRBV28,TRBJ2-3,-,-,CASSLRRTDTQYF,TGTGCCAGCAGCTTACGCAGAACAGATACGCAGTATTTT
TRBV5-4,TRBJ2-5,TRBD1,-,CASGQGARETQYF,TGTGCCAGCGGACAGGGGGCGCGAGAGACCCAGTACTTC
TRBV10-3,TRBJ2-5,TRBD2,-,CAIGRLAGGPQETQYF,TGTGCCATCGGGCGCCTAGCGGGAGGGCCACAAGAGACCCAGTACTTC
TRBV7-2,TRBJ2-7,-,once,CASSLLGSGANYEQYF,TGTGCCAGCAGCTTATTAGGGTCGGGGGCAAACTACGAGCAGTACTTC